Presented here are 3 T cell receptor beta chains from one specimen sequenced in a study of cytomegalovirus exposure and HLA in healthy donors. The primer mix had 60 Vbeta and 13 Jbeta primers. Clones were read by immunoSEQ multiplex PCR, and TCRdb kept only the in-frame ones, dropping some. The profile shows fewer than 200,000 clones, around 78% of them singletons. The specimen was PBMCs. The receptors were gathered from a woman aged 30 to 39 in good health and CMV-seropositive.

This rearrangement joins TRBV11-3 to TRBJ1-2, with D possibly matching TRBD1 (6 bases). CDR1 is SGHNT and CDR2 is YENEEA in the germline V gene. This CDR3 region has 14 residues. Trimming took off 4 bases at V and 9 bases at J, with 18 bases between the two ends. CDR3 sequence (DNA): TGTGCCAGCAGCTCCCGGGGGGCACCCTCGAGCTACACCTTC. Amino acid sequence: CASSSRGAPSSYTF.

This rearrangement joins TRBV5-1 to TRBJ2-1; the match to TRBD1 covers 10 bases. J gave up 6 bases and V 1 base, and 7 bases lay outside the gene matches. The CDR3 is 16 amino acids. In germline, CDR1 is SGHRS, CDR2 YFSETQ. CDR3 nucleotides: TGCGCCAGCAGCTTGAGCTCCGGGACAGGGGTCAATGAGCAGTTCTTC. Translating it yields CASSLSSGTGVNEQFF.

This rearrangement joins TRBV6-1 to TRBJ1-4; perhaps TRBD1 as D (6 bases). This CDR3 comprises 14 residues. The germline CDR1 and CDR2 sequences are MNHNS and SASEGT. The CDR3 region has the DNA TGTGCGCAGCGTGGGGGGGCGGCTAATGAAAAACTGTTTTTT. It translates to CAQRGGAANEKLFF.